The clone carrying this T cell receptor beta chain came up a few times. Its antigen is undetermined. TCRdb reanalysed the reads using MiXCR and keeps one entry per CDR3 protein. The sample shows about 920,000 distinct CDR3 sequences, around 30% of them seen only once. The CDR3 length is 16 residues. CDR1 is SGHDT, CDR2 YYEEEE, per germline. The V gene lost 1 base and the J gene lost 1 base, with 14 bases spanning the gap. This record belongs to a study of T cell repertoires in cytomegalovirus infection. Study details: CMV infection plus the matching HLA type was flagged by public TCR beta signatures. Study results and caveats: Clonotype analysis showed dominance of the ex vivo response by HLA-C-restricted CMV-specific TCR beta clonotypes.

Sequencing used cultured CD8+ T cells from PBMCs, obtained from culture after CMV antigen stimulation. This rearrangement joins TRBV5-6 to TRBJ1-1; no definite D call. The TCR was taken from a human donor in good health (CMV status not recorded). Some clones in this sample may be carry-over from other donors' samples. The CDR3, as DNA: TGTGCCAGCAGCTTGACCGGTTATAGAACGAACACTGAAGCTTTCTTT. Translated: CASSLTGYRTNTEAFF.